This T cell receptor beta chain was identified in a study of cytomegalovirus exposure and HLA in healthy donors. PCR involved 60 Vbeta and 13 Jbeta primers. TCRdb's table, derived via immunoSEQ multiplex PCR, lists solely in-frame clones and lacks some. The repertoire has 220,000 or so clones, about 70% of them found once; the top ten carry under 2%. The CDR3 loop spans 14 amino acids. The ends were cut back, 0 bases at V and 5 bases at J, with 8 bases in the middle. The germline gives CDR1 MNHEY, CDR2 SVGAGI. As concerns this clone: What it recognizes is unknown.

Findings and limits, study-wide: By a later analysis, the bulk of CMV-associated TCR beta chains appeared HLA-restricted. Follow-up analysis found HLA locus-dependent TCR association rates, highest for DRB1 and lowest for HLA-C. Among immune exposure information, only CMV serostatus was available. In a later analysis, V- and J-gene trimming of beta chains associated with a DCLRE1C missense variant, replicated independently.

Sample: PBMCs. The TCR originated in a woman in her 30s in good health and CMV-seronegative. The chain carries TRBV6-5 and TRBJ1-5; D gene unclear. This CDR3 is CASSYSMIDQPQHF. In nucleotides, the CDR3 is TGTGCCAGCAGTTACTCGATGATAGATCAGCCCCAGCATTTT.